The 5 T cell receptor beta chains reported below all come from one sample, sequenced in a study of blood T cells in healthy people across ages. Sample-barcoded 5' priming and a J-beta primer mix drove a second PCR of about 6 to 11 cycles. Via MiXCR, TCRdb re-called the 5' RACE reads, giving one row per CDR3 protein. The data hold approximately 1,700,000 distinct CDR3 sequences, with approximately 40% observed a single time. Material: blood. These receptors all stem from a human donor in good health.

This clonotype was seen a handful of times. The J gene is TRBJ2-7, the V gene TRBV9, with 7 bases that match TRBD1. Germline CDR1 and CDR2: SGDLS and YYNGEE. V lost 4 bases, J lost 0 bases, and 10 bases stayed unmatched. This CDR3 spans 16 amino acids. The CDR3 DNA reads as TGTGCCAGCAGCCGCAGAGGGGGACAGAGCTCCTACGAGCAGTACTTC. It is translated as CASSRRGGQSSYEQYF. Looking up the rest from reference TRBV9 and TRBJ2-7 gives the full variable domain: DSGVTQTPKHLITATGQRVTLRCSPRSGDLSVYWYQQSLDQGLQFLIQYYNGEERAKGNILERFSAQQFPDLHSELNLSSLELGDSALYFCASSRRGGQSSYEQYFGPGTRLTVT.

This clonotype was counted many times. Sequence at one end of the junction differs from germline and may be a read error. V usage is TRBV28 and J usage is TRBJ2-7; 7 nucleotides match TRBD1. The CDR3 runs 13 residues. In germline, CDR1 is MDHEN, CDR2 SYDVKM. CDR3 DNA: TGTGCCAGCAGCTTATTCAGGGGGTACGAGCAGTACTTC. This sequence encodes CASSLFRGYEQYF.

The rearrangement joins TRBV20-1 to TRBJ2-1; the match to TRBD1 covers 7 bases. Germline V lookup: CDR1 DFQATT, CDR2 SNEGSKA (reference sequence). J was trimmed by 2 bases and V by 7 bases; bases with no gene match: 14. The CDR3 is 16 residues long. Here the CDR3 reads CSVLWMGTVTYNEQFF. CDR3 sequence (DNA): TGCAGTGTCCTTTGGATGGGGACAGTTACCTACAATGAGCAGTTCTTC.

This clonotype was detected only a few times. The V call is TRBV2, the J call TRBJ2-3; a weak D match, TRBD2 (6 bases). CDR3 size: 14 residues. Germline CDR1 reads SNHLY; CDR2 reads FYNNEI. Trimming pared 4 bases from V and 6 bases from J, leaving 14 bases between. CDR3 sequence: CASSGRLVTDTQYF. In nucleotides, the CDR3 is TGTGCCAGCAGTGGCAGACTAGTTACGGATACGCAGTATTTT. The entire variable domain, with the rest obtained from reference TRBV2 and TRBJ2-3, is as follows: EPEVTQTPSHQVTQMGQEVILRCVPISNHLYFYWYRQILGQKVEFLVSFYNNEISEKSEIFDDQFSVERPDGSNFTLKIRSTKLEDSAMYFCASSGRLVTDTQYFGPGTRLTVL.

The chain carries TRBV7-2 and TRBJ2-1; 9 bases fit TRBD2. V gave up 3 bases and J gave up 6 bases; unmatched junction bases: 9. The CDR3 runs to 16 residues. Per the germline V gene, CDR1 is SGHTA and CDR2 is FQGNSA. The CDR3 nucleotides read TGTGCCAGCAGCTTCGGAGCGGGGGGTTTTCGCAATGAGCAGTTCTTC. This gives the protein CASSFGAGGFRNEQFF.